The 7 T cell receptor beta chains reported below all come from one sample, sequenced in a study of Ad26.COV2.S vaccination and SARS-CoV-2 variants. Sequencing was performed with immunoSEQ multiplex PCR; in TCRdb, only in-frame clones are kept and a portion is missing. The data show over 250,000 clones, around 87% seen once. Sample treatment: some 20 received Ad26.COV2.S at low or high dose, single or two shots; about 5 received placebo; per-sample allocation not given. The study sampled participants on day 63 after the first vaccine or placebo injection. Material: peripheral blood, obtained in a trial of Ad26.COV2.S vaccine versus placebo. All receptors come from a person between 18 and 65 years old who received the Ad26.COV2.S COVID-19 vaccine or a placebo.

This clone has just a few counts. The rearrangement uses TRBV19 and TRBJ2-7; D remains ambiguous. Per germline, CDR1 LNHDA and CDR2 SQIVND (reference sequence). Trimming took 6 bases from V and 4 from J, leaving 7 bases between them. The CDR3 runs 11 residues. Here the CDR3 DNA reads TGTGCCAGTAGGTCCGGGTACGAGCAGTACTTC. Protein sequence: CASRSGYEQYF.

The chain's CDR3 is CASSQGEWGAGETQYF. DNA of the CDR3: TGTGCCAGCAGCCAAGGTGAGTGGGGGGCGGGAGAGACCCAGTACTTC. The rearrangement joins TRBV3-1 (or the pseudogene TRBV3-2) to TRBJ2-5, with D perhaps being TRBD1 or TRBD2 (6 bases each). The V and J ends lost 1 base and 4 bases respectively, with 16 bases between them. Germline CDR1 is LGHDT and CDR2 is YNNKEL (reference sequence). There are 16 residues in the CDR3.

This rearrangement joins TRBV5-4 to TRBJ1-1; maybe TRBD1 (5 bases). CDR1 is SGHNT and CDR2 is YYREEE in the germline V gene (reference sequence). This CDR3 is 12 amino acids long. Trimming shortened V by 4 bases and J by 3 bases, and 7 bases separated the two germline ends. The CDR3 spells CASSEGYTEAFF. The CDR3 nucleotides read TGTGCCAGCAGCGAGGGGTACACTGAAGCTTTCTTT.

The chain carries TRBV14 and TRBJ2-7, with D maybe TRBD2 (7 bases). V was clipped by 1 base and J by 7 bases, with 17 bases between them. The germline V gene has CDR1 SGHDN and CDR2 FVKESK. The CDR3 extends over 15 amino acids. The DNA for the CDR3 is TGTGCCAGCAGCCAAGGGCGGGGGCCTCCTGAGGAGCAGTACTTC. It codes for CASSQGRGPPEEQYF.

The CDR3: CACHRANYGYTF. DNA for the CDR3: TGTGCCTGCCACAGGGCCAACTATGGCTACACCTTC. This chain links TRBV30 with TRBJ1-2; possible D gene TRBD1, 6 bases. The germline V gene encodes CDR1 GTSNPN and CDR2 SVGIG (reference sequence). The V end was cut by 6 bases, the J end by 2 bases, with 10 bases between. There are 12 residues in the CDR3.

CDR3 amino acids: CAWRPTGPETQYF. The CDR3 DNA follows: TGTGCCTGGAGACCGACAGGGCCGGAGACCCAGTACTTC. V usage is TRBV30 and J usage is TRBJ2-5; 7 bases agree with TRBD1. The CDR3 covers 13 residues. The V and J ends lost 3 bases and 5 bases, in that order; junction bases with no gene match: 6. The germline CDR1 and CDR2 sequences are GTSNPN and SVGIG (reference sequence).

This rearrangement joins TRBV30 to TRBJ1-1; no clear D gene. The germline V gene encodes CDR1 GTSNPN and CDR2 SVGIG (reference sequence). V was cut by 1 base and J by 1 base, with 10 bases left in between. This CDR3 region has 14 residues. The CDR3 loop reads CAWSADLENTEAFF. CDR3 nucleotides: TGTGCCTGGAGTGCGGACCTTGAGAACACTGAAGCTTTCTTT.